This T cell receptor beta chain was obtained from a study of shared clonotypes between healthy human individuals. Some clones are missing from TCRdb's copy, which holds only in-frame ones; the method was immunoSEQ multiplex PCR. The sample lists roughly 2,300,000 clones; 85% to 95% were seen once. V was cut by 0 bases and J by 4 bases, with 18 bases left in between. The length of the CDR3 is 17 residues. Looked up from germline, CDR1 is SGHDN and CDR2 is FVKESK. The genes are TRBV14 and TRBJ1-1; no clear D gene. This TCR derives from a man aged 18 to 29 in good health. Some clones in this sample may be carry-over from other donors' samples. Sequencing was carried out using naive CD4+ T cells from PBMCs. As to subset: CD45RA+ positively selected. The CDR3 nucleotides are TGTGCCAGCAGCCAAGAGGTGGGCAGAGATGTAAGCACTGAAGCTTTCTTT. This translates into CASSQEVGRDVSTEAFF.